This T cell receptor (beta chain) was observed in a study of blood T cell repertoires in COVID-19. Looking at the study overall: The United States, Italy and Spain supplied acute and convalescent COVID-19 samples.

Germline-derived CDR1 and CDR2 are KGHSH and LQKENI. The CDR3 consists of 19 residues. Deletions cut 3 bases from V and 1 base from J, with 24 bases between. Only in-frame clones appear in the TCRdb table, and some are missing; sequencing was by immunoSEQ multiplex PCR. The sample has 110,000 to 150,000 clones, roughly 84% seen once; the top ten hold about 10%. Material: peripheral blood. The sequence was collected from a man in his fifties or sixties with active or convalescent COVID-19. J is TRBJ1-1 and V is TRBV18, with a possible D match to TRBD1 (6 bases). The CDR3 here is CASSPTSLGGLARNTEAFF. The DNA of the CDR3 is TGTGCCAGCTCACCTACCTCTTTGGGGGGGCTAGCCAGGAACACTGAAGCTTTCTTT.